This record concerns one TCR beta chain sequence. This CDR3 has 11 amino acids. Germline V CDR1 and CDR2: GTSNPN, SVGIG (reference sequence). V was cut by 2 bases and J by 10 bases, with 9 bases left in between. This sample stems from a study of T cells in localized non-small cell lung cancer. The repertoire was sequenced with immunoSEQ multiplex PCR; TCRdb's copy has only in-frame clones and lacks some. The sample has some 1,000 clones, about 25% seen once; the top ten hold 15% to 20%. Material: normal lung tissue next to the tumor, obtained before any cancer treatment. The clonotype comes from an older male donor with stage I lung adenocarcinoma. The rearrangement joins TRBV30 to TRBJ1-3; TRBD1 might be the D (5 bases). The CDR3 nucleotides read TGTGCCTGGAGTTGGGAGGGGACCATATATTTT. It yields the protein CAWSWEGTIYF.